These 5 T cell receptor beta chains were all obtained from the same sample, sequenced in a study of PD-1 blockade in classical Hodgkin lymphoma. Produced via immunoSEQ multiplex PCR; TCRdb's table is partial and in-frame only. This sample has approximately 100,000 clones, with approximately 83% found just once. Time point reported: cycle 4 day 1 (C4D1), after more than five weeks of nivolumab. Every one of the patients relapsed after autologous stem cell transplantation (brentuximab vedotin exposure was variable). Sample: peripheral blood mononuclear cells (PBMCs), taken before the fourth cycle of nivolumab. Receptors originate from a human donor with classical Hodgkin lymphoma.

The CDR3 DNA reads as TGCGCCAGCAGCCCCCAGCGGGCGGGCACTAAAGAGACCCAGTACTTC. Translation: CASSPQRAGTKETQYF. The V and J genes are TRBV4-3 and TRBJ2-5, with D possibly being TRBD2 (6 bases). The CDR3 totals 16 residues. V was trimmed by 4 bases and J by 3 bases, leaving 18 bases between them. Germline V lookup: CDR1 LGHNA, CDR2 YSLEER.

This clone appeared a single time. The CDR3 DNA sequence: TGTGCCAGCAGCCAGACTAGCGGGAGCTCCTACGAGCAGTACTTC. Translating gives CASSQTSGSSYEQYF. The chain is built from TRBV7-3 and TRBJ2-7; 12 bases fit TRBD2. J was trimmed by 0 bases and V by 5 bases; bases with no gene match: 2. This CDR3 region has 15 residues. Germline CDR1 SGHTA, CDR2 FQGTGA.

The chain links TRBV2 to TRBJ2-7; TRBD1 aligns across 8 bases. The CDR3 is made up of 15 amino acids. J was trimmed by 2 bases and V by 10 bases; bases with no gene match: 13. Germline V lookup: CDR1 SNHLY, CDR2 FYNNEI. DNA for the CDR3: TGTGCCACCAAATTGGAGACAGGGGTGACCTACGAGCAGTACTTC. The encoded protein is CATKLETGVTYEQYF. Complete variable domain (other parts from reference TRBV2 and TRBJ2-7): EPEVTQTPSHQVTQMGQEVILRCVPISNHLYFYWYRQILGQKVEFLVSFYNNEISEKSEIFDDQFSVERPDGSNFTLKIRSTKLEDSAMYFCATKLETGVTYEQYFGPGTRLTVT.

This chain connects TRBV5-1 to TRBJ2-7; D is possibly TRBD2 (5 bases). Looked up from germline, CDR1 is SGHRS and CDR2 is YFSETQ. The CDR3 covers 15 residues. V was shortened by 2 bases and J by 5 bases, with 17 bases between the two germline ends. The CDR3 nucleotides are TGCGCCAGCAGCTTCGGATCCCCGCGGGTCCACGAGCAGTACTTC. Amino acid sequence: CASSFGSPRVHEQYF.

The chain links TRBV10-2 to TRBJ2-4; perhaps TRBD1 as D (7 bases). The CDR3 is 13 residues long. Between the trimmed V and J ends, which lost 4 bases and 10 bases, there was a span of 14 bases. Germline V CDR1 and CDR2: WSHSY, SAAADI. The CDR3 DNA sequence: TGCGCCAGCAGTGGCGGGACAGCTGGGATTCAGTACTTC. Amino acids: CASSGGTAGIQYF.